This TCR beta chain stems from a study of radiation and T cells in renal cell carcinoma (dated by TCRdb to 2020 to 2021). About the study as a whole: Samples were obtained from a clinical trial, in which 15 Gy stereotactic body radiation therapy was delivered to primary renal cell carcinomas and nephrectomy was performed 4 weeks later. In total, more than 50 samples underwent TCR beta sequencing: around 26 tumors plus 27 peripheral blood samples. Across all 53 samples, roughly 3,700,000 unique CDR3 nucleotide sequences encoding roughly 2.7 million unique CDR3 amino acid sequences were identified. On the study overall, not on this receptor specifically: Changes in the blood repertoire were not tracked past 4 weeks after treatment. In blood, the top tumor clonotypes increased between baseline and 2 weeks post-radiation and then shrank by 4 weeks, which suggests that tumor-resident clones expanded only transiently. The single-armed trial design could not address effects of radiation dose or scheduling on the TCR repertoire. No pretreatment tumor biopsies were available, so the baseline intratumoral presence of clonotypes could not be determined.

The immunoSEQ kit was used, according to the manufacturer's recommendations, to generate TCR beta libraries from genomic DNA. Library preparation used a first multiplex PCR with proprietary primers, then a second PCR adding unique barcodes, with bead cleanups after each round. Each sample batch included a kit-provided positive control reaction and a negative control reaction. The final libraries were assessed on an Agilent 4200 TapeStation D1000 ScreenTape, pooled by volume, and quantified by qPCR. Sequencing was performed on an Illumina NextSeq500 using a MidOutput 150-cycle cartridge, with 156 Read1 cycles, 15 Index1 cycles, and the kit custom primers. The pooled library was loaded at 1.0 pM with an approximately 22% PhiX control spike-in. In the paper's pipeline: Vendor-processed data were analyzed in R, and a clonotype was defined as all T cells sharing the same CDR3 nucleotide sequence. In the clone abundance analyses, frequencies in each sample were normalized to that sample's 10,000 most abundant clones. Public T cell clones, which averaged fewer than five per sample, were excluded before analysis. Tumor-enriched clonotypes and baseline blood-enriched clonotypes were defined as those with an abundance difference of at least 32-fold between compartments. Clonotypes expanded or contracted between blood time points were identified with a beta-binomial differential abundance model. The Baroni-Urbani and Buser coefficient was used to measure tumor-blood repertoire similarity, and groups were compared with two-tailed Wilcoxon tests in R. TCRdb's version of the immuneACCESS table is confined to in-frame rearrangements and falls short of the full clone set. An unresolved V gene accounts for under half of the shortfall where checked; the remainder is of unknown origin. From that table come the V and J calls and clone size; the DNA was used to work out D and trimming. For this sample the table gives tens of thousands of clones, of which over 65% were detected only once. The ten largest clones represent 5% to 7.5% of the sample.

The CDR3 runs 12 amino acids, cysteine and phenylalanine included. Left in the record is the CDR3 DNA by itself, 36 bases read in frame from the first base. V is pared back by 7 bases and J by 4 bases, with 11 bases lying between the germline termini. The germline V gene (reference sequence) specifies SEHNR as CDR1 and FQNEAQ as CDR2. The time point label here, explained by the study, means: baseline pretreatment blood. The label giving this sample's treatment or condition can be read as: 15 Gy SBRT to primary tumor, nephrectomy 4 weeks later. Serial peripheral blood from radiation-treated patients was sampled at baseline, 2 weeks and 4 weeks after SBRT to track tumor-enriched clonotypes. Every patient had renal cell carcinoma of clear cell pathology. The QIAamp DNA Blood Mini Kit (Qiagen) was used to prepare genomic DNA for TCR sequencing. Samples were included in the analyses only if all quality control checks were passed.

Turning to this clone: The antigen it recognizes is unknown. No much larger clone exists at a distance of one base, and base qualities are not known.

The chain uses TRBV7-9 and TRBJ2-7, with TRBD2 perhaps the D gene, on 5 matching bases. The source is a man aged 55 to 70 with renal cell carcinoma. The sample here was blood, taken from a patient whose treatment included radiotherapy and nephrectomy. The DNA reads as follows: TGTGCCAGCACCCCGACGGGGTACGAGCAGTACTTC. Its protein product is CASTPTGYEQYF.